Reported below is one T cell receptor (beta chain). Together with a sample-barcoded 5' primer, a J-beta primer mix was included in a second PCR lasting about 6 to 12 cycles. Sequencing recovered at least 3 million CDR3-containing paired-end reads from each sample. One entry per CDR3 protein results from TCRdb running MiXCR on the 5' RACE reads. Of about 510,000 distinct CDR3 sequences listed, about 27% are singletons. The sample originates from a study of blood T cells in healthy people across ages. Looked up from germline, CDR1 is SGHRS and CDR2 is YFSETQ. The CDR3 length is 16 residues. The V gene end was trimmed by 4 bases and the J gene end by 10 bases; junction bases not matched to a gene: 16. The data were also submitted as part of a second study, on T cells of mothers and their children.

This rearrangement joins TRBV5-1 to TRBJ2-1; TRBD2 matches at 8 bases. The source of this sequence is a boy aged 2 to 10 in good health. The specimen was blood. The CDR3 protein is CASSPRVTGGPQEQFF. For the CDR3, the DNA is TGCGCCAGCAGCCCGCGGGTGACGGGAGGGCCTCAAGAGCAGTTCTTC.